The 28 T cell receptor beta chains presented below share a single source sample, sequenced in a study of T-cell reconstitution after alpha-beta-depleted transplantation in children (dated by TCRdb to the mid-2010s). Taken with the paper, the label for treatment or condition translates to: allogeneic hematopoietic cell transplantation with graft depleted of TCRalphabeta T cells and CD19 B cells. Library creation used PCR. The sample was run on an Illumina HiSeq 2500. TCR libraries were prepared with molecular barcoding, using unique molecular identifiers to normalize TCRbeta repertoire quantification. The public reads were quality trimmed at Q25 with fastp and then assembled into clones with MiXCR by TCRdb, keeping productive beta chains. Duplicate CDR3 protein sequences are folded into a single record with the most common DNA and genes. In this sample the table shows about 580,000 distinct CDR3 sequences, around 27% of which occur a single time. 30% to 45% of the sample is taken by the ten largest.

The sequencing here drew on PBMCs, taken before TCRalphabeta/CD19-depleted stem cell transplant. These receptors were obtained from a boy younger than two with Wiskott-Aldrich syndrome, due to receive a stem cell transplant.

The chain uses TRBV5-1 and TRBJ2-7, with TRBD1 identical over 7 bases. Germline V gene sequence: CDR1 SGHRS, CDR2 YFSETQ. The CDR3 totals 16 residues. The V and J ends lost 4 bases and 3 bases, in that order; junction bases with no gene match: 13. CDR3 loop: CASSVDPDRTLYEQYF. The CDR3, as DNA: TGCGCCAGCAGCGTCGACCCGGACAGGACCCTCTACGAGCAGTACTTC. Looking up the rest from reference TRBV5-1 and TRBJ2-7 gives the full variable domain: KAGVTQTPRYLIKTRGQQVTLSCSPISGHRSVSWYQQTPGQGLQFLFEYFSETQRNKGNFPGRFSGRQFSNSRSEMNVSTLELGDSALYLCASSVDPDRTLYEQYFGPGTRLTVT.

There are a few counts of this clonotype. V gene TRBV20-1 combines with J gene TRBJ2-5; TRBD2 aligns across 9 bases. V gave up 0 bases and J gave up 5 bases; unmatched junction bases: 7. This CDR3 region has 15 residues. Germline V gene sequence: CDR1 DFQATT, CDR2 SNEGSKA (reference sequence). As DNA, the CDR3 is TGCAGTGCTAGAGATCGGGTAGCGGGAGTCGAGACCCAGTACTTC. This sequence encodes CSARDRVAGVETQYF.

This chain links TRBV5-1 with TRBJ2-5; TRBD2 aligns across 10 bases. The CDR3 runs to 17 residues. Germline V gene lookup returns CDR1 SGHRS and CDR2 YFSETQ. J gave up 2 bases and V 2 bases, and 9 bases lay outside the gene matches. The CDR3 reads CASSFIPLGLAQETQYF. The CDR3 nucleotides read TGCGCCAGCAGCTTTATACCCCTGGGACTAGCGCAAGAGACCCAGTACTTC.

This rearrangement joins TRBV29-1 to TRBJ1-1; D is uncertain. This CDR3 region has 12 residues. V dropped 4 bases and J dropped 0 bases, with 6 bases sitting between them. CDR1 and CDR2 from the germline V gene are SQVTM and ANQGSEA. CDR3 sequence: CSVARMNTEAFF. The DNA of the CDR3 is TGCAGCGTTGCTAGAATGAACACTGAAGCTTTCTTT.

This chain connects TRBV20-1 to TRBJ2-7; D unresolved. This CDR3 has 14 amino acids. Trimming took off 0 bases at V and 2 bases at J, with 11 bases between the two ends. Germline V CDR1 and CDR2: DFQATT, SNEGSKA (reference sequence). The CDR3 is CSARDFHSTYEQYF. The CDR3 nucleotides are TGCAGTGCTAGAGATTTCCATTCAACCTACGAGCAGTACTTC.

This clonotype was seen only a few times. The CDR3 bases are TGCGCCAGCAGCTTGGGCGGACTAGCGGGACCGAGCACAGATACGCAGTATTTT. This codes for CASSLGGLAGPSTDTQYF. The chain recombines TRBV5-1 with TRBJ2-3; TRBD2 matches 12 bases. This CDR3 region has 18 residues. J was trimmed by 0 bases and V by 0 bases; bases with no gene match: 5. Germline CDR1 is SGHRS and CDR2 is YFSETQ.

The gene calls are TRBV21-1 and TRBJ2-3. TRBV21-1 is flagged as a pseudogene. This CDR3 is built from 18 residues. The CDR3 DNA sequence: TGTGCCAGCAGCAATCGAACTCCGAATAATCTTAACACAGATACGCAGTATTTT. It yields the protein CASSNRTPNNLNTDTQYF.

This clonotype was counted between two and nine times. The chain links TRBV10-3 to TRBJ1-3, with a tentative D call TRBD1 (6 bases). This CDR3 has 16 amino acids. Trimming removed 2 bases from V and 0 bases from J, with 11 bases in between. The germline V gene has CDR1 ENHRY and CDR2 SYGVKD. CDR3 DNA: TGTGCCATCAGTGAGCTTACAGGGATCTCTGGAAACACCATATATTTT. Amino acids: CAISELTGISGNTIYF.

The CDR3 region has the DNA TGTGCCAGCAGCCCTAGAACTAGCTCCTGGGGTAGGGAGACCCAGTACTTC. Encoded protein: CASSPRTSSWGRETQYF. V and J are TRBV11-2 and TRBJ2-5; possible D gene TRBD2, 6 bases. CDR1 SGHAT and CDR2 FQNNGV come from the germline V gene. This CDR3 is built from 17 residues. The ends were cut back, 5 bases at V and 5 bases at J, with 24 bases in the middle.

This chain connects TRBV18 to TRBJ2-1; 9 positions agree with TRBD2. V lost 2 bases, J lost 3 bases, and 2 bases stayed unmatched. The CDR3 length is 15 residues. The germline V gene has CDR1 KGHSH and CDR2 LQKENI. In DNA, the CDR3 is TGTGCCAGCTCACCAGGTAGCGGGAGCTACAATGAGCAGTTCTTC. This sequence encodes CASSPGSGSYNEQFF.

The rearrangement links TRBV5-1 to TRBJ2-2, with D uncertain. In germline, CDR1 is SGHRS, CDR2 YFSETQ. Trimming pared 4 bases from V and 1 base from J, leaving 17 bases between. The CDR3 has 17 residues. CDR3 protein: CASSPVPASLNTGELFF. The CDR3 coding sequence is TGCGCCAGCAGCCCCGTACCGGCATCCTTGAACACCGGGGAGCTGTTTTTT.

This clonotype was observed once. The chain couples TRBV10-3 to TRBJ1-5, with D maybe TRBD1 (5 bases). The V gene's germline CDR1 is ENHRY and CDR2 SYGVKD. V lost 4 bases to trimming and J lost 6 bases, with 10 bases between them. The CDR3 consists of 13 residues. CDR3 coding DNA: TGTGCCATCAGTGCGACGGGGGGTCAGCCCCAGCATTTT. As protein: CAISATGGQPQHF.

V is TRBV7-2 and J is TRBJ1-2; 10 nucleotides align to TRBD1. There are 13 residues in the CDR3. Trimming removed 6 bases from V and 5 bases from J; junction bases left unmatched: 3. The germline V gene has CDR1 SGHTA and CDR2 FQGNSA. The chain's CDR3 is CASRSGQGYGYTF. As DNA, the CDR3 is TGTGCCAGCAGATCGGGACAGGGGTATGGCTACACCTTC.

The table lists this clonotype with a few counts. This chain connects TRBV5-6 to TRBJ2-3, with D hard to call. The CDR3 runs 19 residues. The germline V and J ends were trimmed by 1 base and 0 bases, with 21 bases remaining between them. Germline V gene lookup returns CDR1 SGHDT and CDR2 YYEEEE. The CDR3 coding sequence is TGTGCCAGCAGCTTGCGTCTTATTACGCGATACCCTAGCACAGATACGCAGTATTTT. Translating gives CASSLRLITRYPSTDTQYF.

In this sample, this clonotype turned up many times. The V and J genes are TRBV7-9 and TRBJ2-4, with 8 bases that match TRBD2. With V trimmed by 6 bases and J by 5 bases, 6 bases remained unmatched. Germline values: CDR1 SEHNR, CDR2 FQNEAQ (reference sequence). The CDR3 runs 14 residues. CDR3 sequence (DNA): TGTGCCAGCAGTTATAGCGGGACACAAAACATTCAGTACTTC. It codes for CASSYSGTQNIQYF.

The genes are TRBV27 and TRBJ2-1; no definite D call. Germline-derived CDR1 and CDR2 are MNHEY and SMNVEV (reference sequence). The V end lost 3 bases, the J end lost 2 bases, and 5 bases lay between the germline ends. The CDR3 is 13 amino acids. CDR3 sequence: CASSLRPYNEQFF. CDR3 sequence (DNA): TGTGCCAGCAGTTTGAGGCCCTACAATGAGCAGTTCTTC.

The CDR3, as DNA: TGTGCCAGCAGTGAAGTGATTAGCGGGATCGGGAGAGATGAGCAGTTCTTC. This codes for CASSEVISGIGRDEQFF. The gene calls are TRBV25-1 and TRBJ2-1; 8 bases agree with TRBD2. The length of the CDR3 is 17 residues. Losses at the gene ends were 2 bases for V and 8 bases for J; bases not matched to a gene: 14. Germline V gene data show CDR1 as MGHDK and CDR2 as SYGVNS.

Only a few counts were recorded for this clonotype. The chain joins TRBV12-3 or TRBV12-4 to TRBJ2-4, with TRBD2 as a possible D gene (5 bases). The V gene lost 5 bases and the J gene lost 9 bases, with 14 bases spanning the gap. The CDR3 contains 13 residues. CDR3 in DNA: TGTGCCAGCAGTCCCCCCCTAGCAGGCATTCAGTACTTC. Encoded protein: CASSPPLAGIQYF.

The rearrangement uses TRBV4-1 and TRBJ1-6; no definite D call. This CDR3 is 17 amino acids long. CDR1 is MGHRA, CDR2 YSYEKL, per germline. V was cut by 0 bases and J by 2 bases, with 11 bases left in between. The CDR3 is CASSQEDEKTYNSPLHF. The CDR3 nucleotides read TGCGCCAGCAGCCAAGAAGACGAGAAGACCTATAATTCACCCCTCCACTTT.

This clonotype was detected only once. The rearrangement uses TRBV20-1 and TRBJ2-5, with TRBD1 identical over 8 bases. The J segment lost 5 bases and the V segment lost 4 bases, leaving 6 bases of the junction unmatched. There are 13 residues in the CDR3. Germline values: CDR1 DFQATT, CDR2 SNEGSKA (reference sequence). The CDR3 spells CSAKSGGTETQYF. CDR3 coding DNA: TGCAGTGCTAAATCAGGGGGCACGGAGACCCAGTACTTC.

This clonotype occurred a few times. The chain uses TRBV19 and TRBJ1-1; D unresolved. Trimming took 3 bases from V and 6 from J, leaving 5 bases between them. Germline V CDR1 and CDR2: LNHDA, SQIVND (reference sequence). The length of the CDR3 is 11 residues. This CDR3 reads CASSIRAEAFF. The CDR3 bases are TGTGCCAGTAGTATCCGGGCTGAAGCTTTCTTT.

In this sample, this clonotype turned up a few times. The V gene is TRBV12-3 or TRBV12-4, the J gene TRBJ2-3; 10 nucleotides agree with TRBD1. The CDR3 consists of 16 residues. V shed 1 base and J 3 bases; nucleotides not matched to a gene: 4. CDR3 sequence: CASSLGRQGATDTQYF. The CDR3 nucleotides are TGTGCCAGCAGTTTAGGGAGACAGGGGGCGACAGATACGCAGTATTTT.

V gene TRBV3-1 combines with J gene TRBJ1-1; tentative D call: TRBD1 (5 bases). The ends were cut back, 0 bases at V and 10 bases at J, with 15 bases in the middle. The CDR3 runs 14 residues. CDR1 and CDR2 (germline): LGHDT, YNNKEL (reference sequence). For the CDR3, the DNA is TGTGCCAGCAGCCAAGATGCTACCATGAGGGGAGCTTTCTTT. Residues: CASSQDATMRGAFF.

The gene calls are TRBV20-1 and TRBJ2-1, with TRBD2 matching over 13 bases. After removal of 2 bases from V and 4 bases from J, the junction contained 8 bases not matched to a gene. The CDR3 has 17 residues. Germline CDR1 reads DFQATT; CDR2 reads SNEGSKA (reference sequence). The CDR3 sequence: CSARRTSGSGGYNEQFF. CDR3 DNA sequence: TGCAGTGCTAGAAGGACTAGCGGGAGTGGCGGGTACAATGAGCAGTTCTTC.

This clonotype occurred many times. In DNA form, the CDR3 reads TGCGCCAGCAGCTTGGAGGTAGGCTTTAGCTCCTACAATGAGCAGTTCTTC. Translated, it gives CASSLEVGFSSYNEQFF. The V call is TRBV5-1, the J call TRBJ2-1; D unclear. The length of the CDR3 is 17 residues. Germline V gene data show CDR1 as SGHRS and CDR2 as YFSETQ. Trimming pared 0 bases from V and 0 bases from J, leaving 13 bases between.

The J gene is TRBJ2-7, the V gene TRBV20-1; D is perhaps TRBD1 or TRBD2 (5 bases each). The CDR3 sequence is 13 residues long. V lost 7 bases and J lost 0, with 13 bases in between. Germline assignment: CDR1 DFQATT and CDR2 SNEGSKA (reference sequence). The CDR3: CSVPGTASYEQYF. The DNA of the CDR3 is TGCAGTGTACCCGGGACCGCCTCCTACGAGCAGTACTTC.

The chain employs TRBV10-3 and TRBJ2-3, with 14 bases lining up with TRBD2. The CDR3 loop spans 14 amino acids. V gave up 11 bases and J gave up 4 bases; unmatched junction bases: 5. CDR1 and CDR2 from the germline V gene are ENHRY and SYGVKD. The CDR3, as DNA: TGTGCCCCCCGACTAGCGGGAGGGCCAGATACGCAGTATTTT. Its protein product is CAPRLAGGPDTQYF.

A few counts support this clonotype. This chain connects TRBV20-1 to TRBJ2-1; D may be TRBD1 (6 bases). Germline-derived CDR1 and CDR2 are DFQATT and SNEGSKA (reference sequence). There are 15 residues in the CDR3. The germline V and J ends were trimmed by 3 bases and 4 bases, with 16 bases remaining between them. DNA for the CDR3: TGCAGTGCTAGTGGAGTCGGCAGGGGATACAATGAGCAGTTCTTC. This translates into CSASGVGRGYNEQFF.